One and the same sample provided the 9 T cell receptor beta chains below, sequenced in a study of PD-L1 blockade in urothelial cancer. As to time point: pretreatment peripheral blood. Here immunoSEQ multiplex PCR was the method, and the copy in TCRdb shows in-frame clones only, minus some. The sample holds about 53,000 clones, approximately 88% seen once. The sample consisted of PBMCs, taken around atezolizumab (anti-PD-L1) treatment. The receptor set was obtained from a woman in her sixties or seventies with urothelial cancer.

V gene TRBV28 combines with J gene TRBJ1-2; D gene unclear. This CDR3 comprises 13 residues. Germline assignment: CDR1 MDHEN and CDR2 SYDVKM. V lost 4 bases and J 5 bases, leaving 11 bases between the germline ends. The CDR3 region is CASSSDLEYGYTF. CDR3 DNA: TGTGCCAGCAGTTCGGACTTGGAATATGGCTACACCTTC.

The J gene is TRBJ2-3, the V gene TRBV9; 7 positions match TRBD2. V was clipped by 0 bases and J by 0 bases; unmatched bases: 4. Germline V CDR1 and CDR2: SGDLS, YYNGEE. The CDR3 sequence is 16 residues long. CDR3 sequence: CASSVVGGGSTDTQYF. The CDR3 bases are TGTGCCAGCAGCGTAGTGGGGGGAGGGAGCACAGATACGCAGTATTTT.

This chain links TRBV6-6 with TRBJ2-2; perhaps TRBD1 as D (5 bases). Trimming pared 7 bases from V and 1 base from J, leaving 16 bases between. Germline CDR1 reads MNHNY; CDR2 reads SVGAGI (reference sequence). The CDR3 consists of 16 residues. CDR3 amino acids: CASTQARFGNTGELFF. CDR3 bases: TGTGCCAGCACACAGGCCAGGTTTGGGAACACCGGGGAGCTGTTTTTT.

The V gene is TRBV2, the J gene TRBJ1-4, with 10 bases lining up with TRBD1. J was trimmed by 7 bases and V by 8 bases; bases with no gene match: 4. The germline V gene encodes CDR1 SNHLY and CDR2 FYNNEI. The CDR3 consists of 13 residues. The DNA of the CDR3 is TGTGCCAGCTTACGGGACAGGGGTGAAAAACTGTTTTTT. Protein: CASLRDRGEKLFF.

The genes are TRBV10-3 and TRBJ1-4; a weak D match, TRBD1 (5 bases). Germline V gene sequence: CDR1 ENHRY, CDR2 SYGVKD. V lost 0 bases, J lost 7 bases, and 12 bases lay in between. This CDR3 has 15 amino acids. This CDR3 is CAISESPGPGEKLFF. The CDR3 nucleotides are TGTGCCATCAGTGAGTCCCCAGGGCCAGGTGAAAAACTGTTTTTT.

The V and J genes are TRBV11-2 and TRBJ2-1, with D unclear. Looked up from germline, CDR1 is SGHAT and CDR2 is FQNNGV. V lost 0 bases and J lost 0, with 9 bases in between. The CDR3 totals 16 residues. CDR3 protein: CASSLEYRSSYNEQFF. CDR3 DNA: TGTGCCAGCAGCTTAGAGTATAGGAGCTCCTACAATGAGCAGTTCTTC.

The V call is TRBV18, the J call TRBJ2-5, with TRBD1 identical over 10 bases. Germline CDR1 and CDR2: KGHSH and LQKENI. This CDR3 comprises 14 residues. With 6 bases clipped from V and 3 bases from J, the junction kept 4 bases outside the gene matches. The CDR3 here is CASSAGTGEETQYF. The CDR3 DNA follows: TGTGCCAGCTCCGCCGGGACAGGGGAAGAGACCCAGTACTTC.

This clone was recorded once. The gene calls are TRBV11-2 and TRBJ2-1; TRBD1 aligns across 9 bases. V shed 5 bases and J 7 bases; nucleotides not matched to a gene: 6. Germline V gene data show CDR1 as SGHAT and CDR2 as FQNNGV. There are 14 residues in the CDR3. The CDR3 coding sequence is TGTGCCAGCAGCGCGCGACAGGGGGGTAATGAGCAGTTCTTC. It encodes CASSARQGGNEQFF.

This clone was detected once. The chain is built from TRBV6-1 and TRBJ2-7, with a tentative D call TRBD1 (6 bases). Trimming shortened V by 9 bases and J by 1 base, and 19 bases separated the two germline ends. There are 15 residues in the CDR3. Germline V lookup: CDR1 MNHNS, CDR2 SASEGT. Here the CDR3 DNA reads TGTGCCAGAAAAAAAAACCAGGGGATGTCCTACGAGCAGTACTTC. This sequence encodes CARKKNQGMSYEQYF.